The 22 T cell receptor beta chains listed next were all sequenced from one sample in a study of blood T cell repertoires in COVID-19. This table comes from immunoSEQ multiplex PCR, and its TCRdb copy is limited to in-frame clones, with some not included. Of under 200,000 clones in the sample, about 80% are singletons; the top ten hold approximately 4.7%. Sequenced: PBMCs or T cells enriched from blood (not recorded which). These receptor sequences come from a woman aged 55-69 years with acute COVID-19.

This clone was observed a single time. J is TRBJ2-2 and V is TRBV5-1, with a possible D match to TRBD1 (5 bases). The CDR3 runs 13 residues. V lost 5 bases and J lost 0, with 5 bases in between. Germline assignment: CDR1 SGHRS and CDR2 YFSETQ. The CDR3 coding sequence is TGCGCCAGCAGAGGGGCGAACACCGGGGAGCTGTTTTTT. It codes for CASRGANTGELFF.

This clone came up a few times. This chain uses TRBV5-1 with TRBJ2-3; possibly TRBD1 for D (5 bases). The CDR3 is 11 amino acids. Trimming left V 3 bases short and J 14 bases short, with 13 bases between. Looked up from germline, CDR1 is SGHRS and CDR2 is YFSETQ. CDR3: CASSSGWAWYF. The CDR3, as DNA: TGCGCCAGCAGCTCAGGGTGGGCCTGGTATTTT.

The CDR3 nucleotides read TGTGCCAGCAGCCGGGACAGGTCGCGCTATGGCTACACCTTC. It is translated as CASSRDRSRYGYTF. This chain joins TRBV2 and TRBJ1-2, with 8 bases matching TRBD1. The V and J ends lost 6 bases and 4 bases, in that order; junction bases with no gene match: 7. CDR1 SNHLY and CDR2 FYNNEI come from the germline V gene. CDR3 length: 14 residues.

This chain joins TRBV5-1 and TRBJ1-2; possible D gene TRBD1, 5 bases. The CDR3 is made up of 15 amino acids. Between the trimmed V and J ends, which lost 3 bases and 0 bases, there was a span of 12 bases. Germline values: CDR1 SGHRS, CDR2 YFSETQ. In DNA form, the CDR3 reads TGCGCCAGCAGCTGGGTGACAGCAGCTAACTATGGCTACACCTTC. Protein product: CASSWVTAANYGYTF.

The chain is built from TRBV5-1 and TRBJ2-7, with D unclear. Germline V gives CDR1 SGHRS, CDR2 YFSETQ. This CDR3 is built from 14 residues. V lost 0 bases, J lost 2 bases, and 9 bases lay in between. The CDR3 region is CASSLAPGTYEQYF. Written as DNA, the CDR3 is TGCGCCAGCAGCTTGGCGCCCGGTACCTACGAGCAGTACTTC.

The chain joins TRBV5-1 to TRBJ2-7; tentatively, D is TRBD1 (6 bases). Germline V lookup: CDR1 SGHRS, CDR2 YFSETQ. With 2 bases removed from V and 0 bases from J, the gap between germline ends came to 15 bases. The length of the CDR3 is 16 residues. The CDR3 sequence is CASSFDTGYPSYEQYV. In nucleotides, the CDR3 is TGCGCCAGCAGCTTCGATACAGGGTATCCCTCCTACGAGCAGTACGTC.

This sequence joins TRBV25-1 and TRBJ1-5; D unresolved. CDR1 is MGHDK, CDR2 SYGVNS, per germline. CDR3 length: 15 residues. V gave up 1 base and J gave up 1 base, with 8 bases separating them. The CDR3 DNA follows: TGTGCCAGCAGTGAATTTAGGAGGAGCAATCAGCCCCAGCATTTT. This translates into CASSEFRRSNQPQHF.

This clone was seen only a few times. The genes are TRBV7-2 and TRBJ2-7; TRBD1 aligns across 8 bases. V dropped 5 bases and J dropped 1; count of bases not matched to a gene: 4. This CDR3 comprises 14 residues. The V gene's germline CDR1 is SGHTA and CDR2 FQGNSA. CDR3 DNA: TGTGCCAGCAGCCCACAGGGGGGTTCCTACGAGCAGTACTTC. This translates into CASSPQGGSYEQYF.

J is TRBJ1-5 and V is TRBV7-8, with TRBD1 matching over 7 bases. Germline V gives CDR1 SGHVS, CDR2 FQNEAQ. Trimming removed 2 bases from V and 4 bases from J; junction bases left unmatched: 14. This CDR3 has 18 residues. CDR3 nucleotides: TGTGCCAGCAGCTTAAGTTACGGACAGGCATTTCTTAATCAGCCCCAGCATTTT. Its protein product is CASSLSYGQAFLNQPQHF. The complete variable domain, with remaining parts taken from reference TRBV7-8 and TRBJ1-5, reads GAGVSQSPRYKVAKRGQDVALRCDPISGHVSLFWYQQALGQGPEFLTYFQNEAQLDKSGLPSDRFFAERPEGSVSTLKIQRTQQEDSAVYLCASSLSYGQAFLNQPQHFGDGTRLSIL.

V and J are TRBV5-4 and TRBJ2-2, with 8 positions matching TRBD1. CDR3 length: 17 amino acids. The junction had 13 bases not matched to a gene; V was cut back by 4 bases and J by 5 bases. Per germline, CDR1 SGHNT and CDR2 YYREEE (reference sequence). The CDR3 DNA follows: TGTGCCAGCAGCCCGTGGACAGGGTTAAGTGGGACCGGGGAGCTGTTTTTT. It is translated as CASSPWTGLSGTGELFF.

The chain joins TRBV6-5 to TRBJ2-1; possible D gene TRBD1, 6 bases. V was shortened by 5 bases and J by 6 bases, with 17 bases between the two germline ends. The germline V gene encodes CDR1 MNHEY and CDR2 SVGAGI. This CDR3 is 15 amino acids long. CDR3 DNA: TGTGCCAGCAGTCAACGACAGGCCCCGGGCAATGAGCAGTTCTTC. Its translation: CASSQRQAPGNEQFF.

This clone was observed once. V is TRBV10-3 and J is TRBJ2-7; 10 positions match TRBD2. CDR1 and CDR2 (germline): ENHRY, SYGVKD. Losses at the gene ends were 6 bases for V and 6 bases for J; bases not matched to a gene: 5. The CDR3 loop spans 13 amino acids. The CDR3 DNA follows: TGTGCCATCAGAGAGCGGGAGGGTTCCGAGCAGTACTTC. Translating it yields CAIREREGSEQYF.

The chain carries TRBV5-1 and TRBJ2-3; the match to TRBD2 covers 9 bases. The CDR3 is 17 residues long. V dropped 3 bases and J dropped 4; count of bases not matched to a gene: 12. Per the germline V gene, CDR1 is SGHRS and CDR2 is YFSETQ. In nucleotides, the CDR3 is TGCGCCAGCAGCTCGTCCCCAGGCGGGGGGGGCTCAGATACGCAGTATTTT. Amino acid sequence: CASSSSPGGGGSDTQYF.

The chain joins TRBV9 to TRBJ2-7; 9 bases fit TRBD2. The length of the CDR3 is 17 residues. Germline lookup yields CDR1 SGDLS and CDR2 YYNGEE. J lost 6 bases, V lost 3 bases, and 16 bases had no gene match. The CDR3 protein is CASSGKEGGRGWREQYF. The CDR3 DNA reads as TGTGCCAGCAGCGGAAAAGAAGGCGGGAGGGGCTGGCGCGAGCAGTACTTC.

V gene TRBV2 combines with J gene TRBJ1-5; 8 nucleotides match TRBD1. The CDR3 covers 14 residues. The J segment lost 7 bases and the V segment lost 7 bases, leaving 9 bases of the junction unmatched. Germline CDR1 is SNHLY and CDR2 is FYNNEI. The CDR3 loop is CASTTGQGNQPQHF. The DNA for the CDR3 is TGTGCCAGCACCACCGGACAGGGAAACCAGCCCCAGCATTTT.

CDR3 bases: TGTGCCAGTAGTATAAATTTCGGGACTAGCACAGATACGCAGTATTTT. Translating gives CASSINFGTSTDTQYF. This chain connects TRBV19 to TRBJ2-3, with D possibly TRBD2 on 6 matching bases. Germline V CDR1 and CDR2: LNHDA, SQIVND (reference sequence). Trimming removed 2 bases from V and 0 bases from J, with 12 bases in between. The CDR3 spans 16 residues.

This clone appeared once. The gene calls are TRBV14 and TRBJ1-5, with D possibly matching TRBD1 (6 bases). Germline CDR1 and CDR2: SGHDN and FVKESK. V was cut by 4 bases and J by 7 bases, with 11 bases left in between. The CDR3 length is 13 residues. This CDR3 is CASSRERGQPQHF. In DNA form, the CDR3 reads TGTGCCAGCAGCCGTGAAAGGGGGCAGCCCCAGCATTTT.

This clone was seen just once. The rearrangement links TRBV19 to TRBJ2-1; possibly TRBD1 for D (6 bases). V shed 6 bases and J shed 4 bases, with 16 bases lying between them. Per germline, CDR1 LNHDA and CDR2 SQIVND (reference sequence). The CDR3 is made up of 15 amino acids. DNA for the CDR3: TGTGCCAGTAGGATTGGGGGCACCCTTTACAATGAGCAGTTCTTC. Translating gives CASRIGGTLYNEQFF.

CDR3 sequence reads: CASSWGGTGPGATIYF. The CDR3 DNA reads TGTGCCAGCAGCTGGGGGGGGACAGGCCCAGGGGCCACCATATATTTT. The rearrangement joins TRBV11-2 to TRBJ1-3; 8 nucleotides line up with TRBD1. Germline assignment: CDR1 SGHAT and CDR2 FQNNGV. The CDR3 runs 16 residues. V shed 4 bases, J shed 9 bases, and the junction held 14 bases outside the gene matches.

The V gene is TRBV29-1, the J gene TRBJ1-2; TRBD1 is a possible D gene (5 bases). The V and J ends lost 7 bases and 4 bases respectively, with 13 bases between them. From germline, CDR1 is SQVTM and CDR2 ANQGSEA. The CDR3 is 12 amino acids. DNA for the CDR3: TGCAGCGCCGAACGGGGGGGCTATGGCTACACCTTC. The encoded protein is CSAERGGYGYTF.

This rearrangement joins TRBV5-1 to TRBJ2-2; D is perhaps TRBD2 (5 bases). CDR3 size: 16 residues. Deletions cut 1 base from V and 5 bases from J, with 15 bases between. Germline V CDR1 and CDR2: SGHRS, YFSETQ. Here the CDR3 DNA reads TGCGCCAGCAGCTTGTTTGGCGGGTCAGGAACCGGGGAGCTGTTTTTT. Its translation: CASSLFGGSGTGELFF.

The rearrangement links TRBV4-3 to TRBJ2-1; TRBD2 might be the D (6 bases). The CDR3 totals 15 residues. Germline V gene data show CDR1 as LGHNA and CDR2 as YSLEER. The ends were cut back, 0 bases at V and 4 bases at J, with 10 bases in the middle. In DNA form, the CDR3 reads TGCGCCAGCAGCCAAGATCGGAGCGGGTACAATGAGCAGTTCTTC. Its protein product is CASSQDRSGYNEQFF.